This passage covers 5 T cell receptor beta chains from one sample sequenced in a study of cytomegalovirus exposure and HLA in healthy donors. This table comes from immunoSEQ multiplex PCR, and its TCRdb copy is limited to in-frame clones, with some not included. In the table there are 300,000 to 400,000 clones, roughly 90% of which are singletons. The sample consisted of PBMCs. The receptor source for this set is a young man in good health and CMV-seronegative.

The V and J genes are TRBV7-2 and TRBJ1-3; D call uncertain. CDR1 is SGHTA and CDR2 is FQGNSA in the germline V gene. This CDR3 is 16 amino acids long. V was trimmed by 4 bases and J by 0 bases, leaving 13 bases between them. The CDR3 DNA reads TGTGCCAGCAGCTCTCTTTACACCGTCTCTGGAAACACCATATATTTT. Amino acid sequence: CASSSLYTVSGNTIYF.

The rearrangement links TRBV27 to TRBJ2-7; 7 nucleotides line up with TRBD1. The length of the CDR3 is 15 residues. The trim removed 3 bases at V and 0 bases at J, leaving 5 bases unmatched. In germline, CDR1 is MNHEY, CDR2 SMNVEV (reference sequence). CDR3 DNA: TGTGCCAGCAGTTTGGCCAGGGGGAGCTCCTACGAGCAGTACTTC. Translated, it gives CASSLARGSSYEQYF.

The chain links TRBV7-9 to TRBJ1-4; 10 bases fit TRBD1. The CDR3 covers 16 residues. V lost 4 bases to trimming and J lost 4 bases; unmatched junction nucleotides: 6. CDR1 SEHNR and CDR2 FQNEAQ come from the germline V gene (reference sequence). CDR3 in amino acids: CASSSSRTGGNEKLFF. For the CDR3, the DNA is TGTGCCAGCAGCTCCAGTCGGACAGGGGGTAATGAAAAACTGTTTTTT.

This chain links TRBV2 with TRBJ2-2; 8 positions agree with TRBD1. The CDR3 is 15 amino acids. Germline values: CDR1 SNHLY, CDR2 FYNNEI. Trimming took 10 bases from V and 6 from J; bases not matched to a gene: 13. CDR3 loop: CATRSNLQGAGELFF. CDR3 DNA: TGTGCCACCAGGAGCAACTTACAGGGGGCCGGGGAGCTGTTTTTT.

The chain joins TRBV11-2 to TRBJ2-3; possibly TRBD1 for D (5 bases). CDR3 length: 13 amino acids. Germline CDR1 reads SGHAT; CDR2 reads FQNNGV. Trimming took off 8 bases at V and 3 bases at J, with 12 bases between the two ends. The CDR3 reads CASSISGTDTQYF. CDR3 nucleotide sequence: TGTGCCAGCTCCATCTCAGGGACAGATACGCAGTATTTT.